This passage covers 6 T cell receptor beta chains from one sample sequenced in a study of persistence of HIV-infected CD4 T cells. Their cognate antigens are unknown. Cells were stimulated with overlapping HIV-1 Gag 15-mer peptides. CD40L/CD69 double-negative CD45RO-high memory CD4+ T cells were collected. The immunoSEQ assay was version 4, run in survey mode. Produced via immunoSEQ multiplex PCR; TCRdb's table is partial and in-frame only. Of approximately 35,000 clones in the sample, 82% were seen once. The sequenced sample was cultured CD4+ T cells from PBMCs, obtained from a patient who received antiretroviral therapy. The receptor source for this set is an adult with HIV. The donor label of this sample is uncertain.

This clone was counted a single time. The chain joins TRBV2 to TRBJ1-1; TRBD1 agrees at 8 bases. Looked up from germline, CDR1 is SNHLY and CDR2 is FYNNEI. The CDR3 loop spans 11 amino acids. With 6 bases clipped from V and 11 bases from J, the junction kept 5 bases outside the gene matches. The chain's CDR3 is CASRGTGEAFF. For the CDR3, the DNA is TGTGCCAGCAGGGGGACAGGCGAGGCTTTCTTT.

The V gene is TRBV7-8, the J gene TRBJ1-2; a weak D match, TRBD1 (6 bases). Germline assignment: CDR1 SGHVS and CDR2 FQNEAQ. The CDR3 extends over 13 amino acids. Deletions cut 5 bases from V and 4 bases from J, with 11 bases between. In DNA form, the CDR3 reads TGTGCCAGCAGCCACGAACAGGGCTATGGCTACACCTTC. Translated, it gives CASSHEQGYGYTF.

A word on this clone: Other DNA sequences within the sample encode an identical CDR3. The chain is built from TRBV9 and TRBJ2-6; D possibly corresponds to TRBD1 (6 bases). Trimming shortened V by 3 bases and J by 4 bases, and 11 bases separated the two germline ends. The CDR3 covers 15 residues. Germline values: CDR1 SGDLS, CDR2 YYNGEE. The CDR3 loop reads CASSAGTLGANVLTF. CDR3 nucleotide sequence: TGTGCCAGCAGCGCAGGGACACTCGGGGCCAACGTCCTGACTTTC. The complete variable domain, with remaining parts taken from reference TRBV9 and TRBJ2-6, reads DSGVTQTPKHLITATGQRVTLRCSPRSGDLSVYWYQQSLDQGLQFLIQYYNGEERAKGNILERFSAQQFPDLHSELNLSSLELGDSALYFCASSAGTLGANVLTFGAGSRLTVL.

This clone appeared once. This rearrangement joins TRBV9 to TRBJ1-3; tentatively, D is TRBD1 (5 bases). V was clipped by 4 bases and J by 2 bases, with 10 bases between them. CDR1 SGDLS and CDR2 YYNGEE come from the germline V gene. The CDR3 runs to 14 residues. The CDR3 bases are TGTGCCAGCAGCCTAGACAGAGCTGGAAACACCATATATTTT. Residues: CASSLDRAGNTIYF.

This chain uses TRBV28 with TRBJ2-2, with a tentative D call TRBD1 (6 bases). Trimming took off 5 bases at V and 5 bases at J, with 18 bases between the two ends. CDR1 MDHEN and CDR2 SYDVKM come from the germline V gene. This CDR3 is built from 16 residues. Written as DNA, the CDR3 is TGTGCCAGCAGTCTTATAGACAGGTGGGAAACCGGGGAGCTGTTTTTT. This sequence encodes CASSLIDRWETGELFF.

The CDR3 coding sequence is TGTGCCAGCAAAGCATTAGGTACCAATGAGCAGTTCTTC. This gives the protein CASKALGTNEQFF. This sequence joins TRBV13 and TRBJ2-1; D gene unclear. Germline V gene sequence: CDR1 PRHDT, CDR2 FYEKMQ (reference sequence). The CDR3 runs 13 residues. V was pared by 7 bases and J by 6 bases, with 13 bases between. The complete variable domain, with remaining parts taken from reference TRBV13 and TRBJ2-1, reads AAGVIQSPRHLIKEKRETATLKCYPIPRHDTVYWYQQGPGQDPQFLISFYEKMQSDKGSIPDRFSAQQFSDYHSELNMSSLELGDSALYFCASKALGTNEQFFGPGTRLTVL.